This TCR beta chain was recorded in a study of T cell repertoires in aging, cancer and after chemotherapy. Broader study findings: Across the chemotherapy interval, each cancer cohort showed higher median generation probability, suggesting thymic rebound.

Peripheral blood genomic DNA, not sorted cells or RNA, was the template. Comments on this clonotype: Its antigen is unidentified.

Multiplex touch-down PCR with TRB-A/B primers amplified rearranged V-D-J TRB sequences. TCRdb re-called the multiplex PCR reads through MiXCR, storing one row per CDR3 protein. The sample has some 9,800 distinct CDR3 sequences, 39% seen once; the top ten hold around 3.3%. After removal of 5 bases from V and 6 bases from J, the junction contained 7 bases not matched to a gene. The CDR3 has 14 amino acids. Per the germline V gene, CDR1 is PRHDT and CDR2 is FYEKMQ (reference sequence). The sequence was obtained from a human donor in good health. J is TRBJ2-1 and V is TRBV13; TRBD2 aligns across 7 bases. The sequencing sample was made of blood. The chain's CDR3 is CASSARTGGNEQFF. The DNA for the CDR3 is TGTGCCAGCAGCGCGCGGACGGGGGGCAATGAGCAGTTCTTC.